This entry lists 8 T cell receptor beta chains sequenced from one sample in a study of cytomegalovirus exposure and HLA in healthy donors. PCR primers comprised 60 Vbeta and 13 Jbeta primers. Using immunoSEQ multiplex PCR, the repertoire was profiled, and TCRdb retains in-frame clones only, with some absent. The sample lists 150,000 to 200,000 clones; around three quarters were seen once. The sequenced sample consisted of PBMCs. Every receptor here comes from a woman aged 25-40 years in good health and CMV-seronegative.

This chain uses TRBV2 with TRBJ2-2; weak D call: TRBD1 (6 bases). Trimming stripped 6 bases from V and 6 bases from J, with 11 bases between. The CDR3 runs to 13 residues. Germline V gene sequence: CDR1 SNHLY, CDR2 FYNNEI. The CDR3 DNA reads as TGTGCCAGCAGGGTACAGGGCTCCGGGGAGCTGTTTTTT. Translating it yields CASRVQGSGELFF.

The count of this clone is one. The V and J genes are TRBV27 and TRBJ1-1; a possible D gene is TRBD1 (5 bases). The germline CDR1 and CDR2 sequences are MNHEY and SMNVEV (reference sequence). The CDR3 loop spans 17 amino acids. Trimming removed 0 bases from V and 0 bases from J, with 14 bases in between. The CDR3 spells CASSLSIGGFMNTEAFF. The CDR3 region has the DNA TGTGCCAGCAGTTTATCGATCGGGGGATTCATGAACACTGAAGCTTTCTTT.

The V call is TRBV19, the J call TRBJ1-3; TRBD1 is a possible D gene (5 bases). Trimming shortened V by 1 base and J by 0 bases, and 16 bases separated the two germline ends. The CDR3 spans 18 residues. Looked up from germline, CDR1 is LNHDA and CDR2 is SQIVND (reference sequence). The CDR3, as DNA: TGTGCCAGTAGTATAGGTGGGACTCATACTCACTCTGGAAACACCATATATTTT. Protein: CASSIGGTHTHSGNTIYF. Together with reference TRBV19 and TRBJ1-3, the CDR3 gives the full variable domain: DGGITQSPKYLFRKEGQNVTLSCEQNLNHDAMYWYRQDPGQGLRLIYYSQIVNDFQKGDIAEGYSVSREKKESFPLTVTSAQKNPTAFYLCASSIGGTHTHSGNTIYFGEGSWLTVV.

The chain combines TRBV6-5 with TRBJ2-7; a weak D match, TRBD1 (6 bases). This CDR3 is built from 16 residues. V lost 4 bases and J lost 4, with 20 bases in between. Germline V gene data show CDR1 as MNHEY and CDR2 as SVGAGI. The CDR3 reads CASSSIYGQGFYEQYF. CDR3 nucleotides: TGTGCCAGCAGTTCTATTTATGGGCAGGGGTTTTACGAGCAGTACTTC.

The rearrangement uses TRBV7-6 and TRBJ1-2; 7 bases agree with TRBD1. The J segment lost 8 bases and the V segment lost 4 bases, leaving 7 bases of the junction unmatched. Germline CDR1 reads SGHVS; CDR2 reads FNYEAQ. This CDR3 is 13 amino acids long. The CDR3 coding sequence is TGTGCCAGCAGCTCGACAGGGCCGAGGGGCTACACCTTC. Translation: CASSSTGPRGYTF.

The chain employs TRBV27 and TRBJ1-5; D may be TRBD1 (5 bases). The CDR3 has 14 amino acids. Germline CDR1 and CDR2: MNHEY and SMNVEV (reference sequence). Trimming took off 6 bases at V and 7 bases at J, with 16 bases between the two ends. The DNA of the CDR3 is TGTGCCAGCAGAGTACGGGGGACCCGGCAGCCCCAGCATTTT. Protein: CASRVRGTRQPQHF.

The CDR3 DNA reads TGTGCCAGCAGCCCTAGCGGGACTAGCGGGTACACCTACGAGCAGTACTTC. Translated: CASSPSGTSGYTYEQYF. This chain links TRBV7-2 with TRBJ2-7; TRBD2 aligns across 12 bases. The CDR3 is 17 amino acids. Trimming took 5 bases from V and 2 from J; bases not matched to a gene: 10. Germline V CDR1 and CDR2: SGHTA, FQGNSA.

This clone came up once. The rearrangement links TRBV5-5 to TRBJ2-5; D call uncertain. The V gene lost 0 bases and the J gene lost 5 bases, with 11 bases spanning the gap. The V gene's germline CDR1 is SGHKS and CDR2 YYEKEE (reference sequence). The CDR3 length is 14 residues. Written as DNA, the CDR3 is TGTGCCAGCAGCTTGGAGCCAGGATGGGAGACCCAGTACTTC. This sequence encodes CASSLEPGWETQYF.